This entry lists 27 T cell receptor beta chains sequenced from one sample in a study of beta chain features in type 1 diabetes. General study findings and limits: In all four CD4+ subsets, TCRB CDR3 length was significantly, moderately reduced in type 1 diabetes.

Sequencing targeted expressed TCRB transcripts, as all isolated RNA had been reverse transcribed. The data were produced by immunoSEQ multiplex PCR, yet TCRdb's version contains in-frame clones alone and is incomplete. This sample has roughly 340,000 clones, with less than 15% found just once. These receptors' antigens are unknown. The sequenced material came from naive CD4+ T cells from blood. Receptor source: a woman between 18 and 29 years old with type 1 diabetes.

V gene TRBV6-6 combines with J gene TRBJ2-2; 9 nucleotides agree with TRBD1. The trim removed 6 bases at V and 1 base at J, leaving 3 bases unmatched. Germline assignment: CDR1 MNHNY and CDR2 SVGAGI (reference sequence). The CDR3 is 15 residues long. The CDR3 reads CASRPGQGNTGELFF. DNA for the CDR3: TGTGCCAGCAGACCGGGACAGGGGAACACCGGGGAGCTGTTTTTT.

This chain links TRBV27 with TRBJ1-2; perhaps TRBD1 as D (6 bases). The germline V gene has CDR1 MNHEY and CDR2 SMNVEV (reference sequence). The CDR3 length is 13 residues. Trimming removed 0 bases from V and 5 bases from J, with 7 bases in between. This CDR3 is CASSLSGAYGYTF. The CDR3 DNA reads TGTGCCAGCAGTTTATCGGGGGCTTATGGCTACACCTTC.

The V call is TRBV28, the J call TRBJ2-7, with 9 bases aligning to TRBD2. This CDR3 is 15 amino acids long. Germline lookup yields CDR1 MDHEN and CDR2 SYDVKM. Trimming removed 5 bases from V and 2 bases from J; junction bases left unmatched: 7. The chain's CDR3 is CASSGASGKPYEQYF. The CDR3 nucleotides read TGTGCCAGCAGTGGGGCTAGCGGGAAACCCTACGAGCAGTACTTC.

DNA for the CDR3: TGTGCCAGCAGTTCCAACAGCGGGCGAGGCTCCTACAATGAGCAGTTCTTC. As protein: CASSSNSGRGSYNEQFF. The rearrangement links TRBV28 to TRBJ2-1; D is possibly TRBD2 (6 bases). Germline-derived CDR1 and CDR2 are MDHEN and SYDVKM. The CDR3 contains 17 residues. The V end lost 4 bases, the J end lost 0 bases, and 16 bases lay between the germline ends.

This clone appeared a few times. The chain links TRBV9 to TRBJ2-7; TRBD2 is a possible D gene (6 bases). The germline V gene has CDR1 SGDLS and CDR2 YYNGEE. Between the trimmed V and J ends, which lost 0 bases and 0 bases, there was a span of 7 bases. The CDR3 totals 14 residues. The CDR3 bases are TGTGCCAGCAGCGTAGATAGCGGCTCCTACGAGCAGTACTTC. Amino acids: CASSVDSGSYEQYF.

The rearrangement uses TRBV7-2 and TRBJ2-7; the D gene could be TRBD1 or TRBD2 (9 bases each). There are 15 residues in the CDR3. The germline gives CDR1 SGHTA, CDR2 FQGNSA. This CDR3 is CASSLAGQGLYEQYV. As DNA, the CDR3 is TGTGCCAGCAGCCTAGCGGGACAGGGCTTGTACGAGCAGTACGTC.

A few counts support this clone. This chain joins TRBV30 and TRBJ1-1; 9 bases match TRBD1. This CDR3 comprises 13 residues. The ends lost 5 bases at V and 1 base at J; junction bases unmatched: 2. Germline CDR1 is GTSNPN and CDR2 is SVGIG (reference sequence). CDR3 loop: CAWGGQGNTEAFF. The CDR3 nucleotides read TGTGCCTGGGGGGGACAGGGGAACACTGAAGCTTTCTTT.

This clone was found a few times. This chain joins TRBV29-1 and TRBJ2-3; the match to TRBD1 covers 12 bases. Looked up from germline, CDR1 is SQVTM and CDR2 is ANQGSEA. V lost 7 bases and J lost 5; bases outside the gene matches: 10. This CDR3 contains 15 residues. CDR3 protein: CSGVLGQGAGDTQYF. The DNA of the CDR3 is TGCAGCGGCGTGCTGGGACAGGGGGCTGGAGATACGCAGTATTTT.

This chain connects TRBV6-5 to TRBJ1-2; tentatively, D is TRBD1 (5 bases). Germline CDR1 and CDR2: MNHEY and SVGAGI. The CDR3 has 13 residues. V lost 4 bases and J 2 bases, leaving 8 bases between the germline ends. The CDR3 is CASSWGGNYGYTF. CDR3 sequence (DNA): TGTGCCAGCAGTTGGGGGGGGAACTATGGCTACACCTTC.

This clone was counted a few times. The chain joins TRBV5-1 to TRBJ2-4; 8 bases are shared with TRBD1. This CDR3 is 14 amino acids long. CDR1 and CDR2 from the germline V gene are SGHRS and YFSETQ. The V gene end was trimmed by 0 bases and the J gene end by 6 bases; junction bases not matched to a gene: 2. The CDR3 DNA reads TGCGCCAGCAGCTTGGGGACAGGGCTAAACATTCAGTACTTC. Its translation: CASSLGTGLNIQYF.

CDR3 protein: CASTLQGSSTEAFF. The CDR3 nucleotides read TGTGCCAGCACCTTACAGGGATCCAGCACTGAAGCTTTCTTT. The chain carries TRBV6-5 and TRBJ1-1, with D perhaps TRBD1 (6 bases). This CDR3 has 14 residues. Looked up from germline, CDR1 is MNHEY and CDR2 is SVGAGI. The ends were cut back, 7 bases at V and 4 bases at J, with 16 bases in the middle.

This clone was detected only a few times. The chain recombines TRBV19 with TRBJ2-7, with a tentative D call TRBD2 (6 bases). The CDR3 covers 14 residues. V shed 10 bases and J shed 0 bases, with 16 bases lying between them. The germline gives CDR1 LNHDA, CDR2 SQIVND (reference sequence). CDR3 protein: CATTGRGSSYEQYF. The CDR3 DNA follows: TGTGCCACTACAGGTCGGGGGAGCTCCTACGAGCAGTACTTC.

This clone was recorded a few times. V and J are TRBV18 and TRBJ2-1; unclear D gene. The germline V gene has CDR1 KGHSH and CDR2 LQKENI. Trimming pared 0 bases from V and 0 bases from J, leaving 9 bases between. This CDR3 has 16 amino acids. The CDR3 nucleotides read TGTGCCAGCTCACCACCGTACCCCAGCTCCTACAATGAGCAGTTCTTC. It codes for CASSPPYPSSYNEQFF.

The chain links TRBV7-3 to TRBJ2-1; TRBD2 aligns across 12 bases. Germline V gene lookup returns CDR1 SGHTA and CDR2 FQGTGA. J lost 9 bases, V lost 5 bases, and 14 bases had no gene match. CDR3 length: 17 amino acids. The CDR3 sequence is CASSVQPGLAGVGEQFF. The CDR3 DNA reads TGTGCCAGCAGCGTCCAACCGGGACTAGCGGGCGTGGGTGAGCAGTTCTTC.

The chain links TRBV18 to TRBJ1-2, with D uncertain. The V end lost 3 bases, the J end lost 3 bases, and 8 bases lay between the germline ends. The CDR3 runs to 13 residues. Germline V gene lookup returns CDR1 KGHSH and CDR2 LQKENI. CDR3 loop: CASSPGRDYGYTF. As DNA, the CDR3 is TGTGCCAGCTCACCCGGGAGGGACTATGGCTACACCTTC.

The chain combines TRBV5-1 with TRBJ2-1, with D possibly matching TRBD2 (6 bases). The V gene's germline CDR1 is SGHRS and CDR2 YFSETQ. Between the trimmed V and J ends, which lost 4 bases and 9 bases, there was a span of 17 bases. The CDR3 loop spans 14 amino acids. DNA for the CDR3: TGCGCCAGCAGCGTCGGGAGTTCATGGACTGAGCAGTTCTTC. This gives the protein CASSVGSSWTEQFF.

This clone was found a few times. The chain employs TRBV28 and TRBJ1-2; D is uncertain. This CDR3 is built from 11 residues. The V end was cut by 4 bases, the J end by 4 bases, with 4 bases between. CDR1 and CDR2 (germline): MDHEN, SYDVKM. The DNA for the CDR3 is TGTGCCAGCAGTTCCCGCTATGGCTACACCTTC. The encoded protein is CASSSRYGYTF.

This clone has a handful of counts. The chain links TRBV11-2 to TRBJ2-7; D may be TRBD2 (7 bases). Trimming removed 1 base from V and 3 bases from J, with 10 bases in between. Germline loops: CDR1 SGHAT, CDR2 FQNNGV. This CDR3 spans 14 amino acids. The CDR3: CASSLAGEGYEQYV. CDR3 nucleotide sequence: TGTGCCAGCAGCTTAGCAGGGGAGGGCTACGAGCAGTACGTC.

The chain employs TRBV10-3 and TRBJ2-3; TRBD1 matches at 9 bases. V lost 3 bases, J lost 4 bases, and 8 bases stayed unmatched. CDR1 is ENHRY, CDR2 SYGVKD, per germline. The CDR3 loop spans 16 amino acids. The CDR3 loop is CAISDSRDREADTQYF. CDR3 in DNA: TGTGCCATCAGTGATAGCCGGGACAGGGAAGCAGATACGCAGTATTTT.

This clone was observed a few times. The CDR3 loop reads CASSDPSGDNEQFF. In DNA form, the CDR3 reads TGTGCCAGCAGCGATCCTAGCGGGGACAATGAGCAGTTCTTC. The V gene is TRBV4-2, the J gene TRBJ2-1; 9 bases fit TRBD2. J gave up 5 bases and V 5 bases, and 4 bases lay outside the gene matches. Germline CDR1 and CDR2: LGHNA and YNFKEQ. The CDR3 extends over 14 amino acids.

The J gene is TRBJ2-7, the V gene TRBV4-1, with 9 bases matching TRBD1. After removal of 3 bases from V and 3 bases from J, the junction contained 12 bases not matched to a gene. This CDR3 region has 17 residues. CDR1 is MGHRA, CDR2 YSYEKL, per germline. The CDR3 DNA follows: TGCGCCAGCAGCCACCCAGTCACCGGGACAGGGCACTACGAGCAGTACTTC. This sequence encodes CASSHPVTGTGHYEQYF.

In this sample, this clone turned up a few times. The rearrangement uses TRBV30 and TRBJ1-2; 8 positions match TRBD1. Looked up from germline, CDR1 is GTSNPN and CDR2 is SVGIG (reference sequence). V gave up 1 base and J gave up 2 bases; unmatched junction bases: 3. The CDR3 runs to 14 residues. DNA of the CDR3: TGTGCCTGGAGTGGAGACAGGGGAAACTATGGCTACACCTTC. This translates into CAWSGDRGNYGYTF. Full variable domain (rest looked up from reference TRBV30 and TRBJ1-2): SQTIHQWPATLVQPVGSPLSLECTVEGTSNPNLYWYRQAAGRGLQLLFYSVGIGQISSEVPQNLSASRPQDRQFILSSKKLLLSDSGFYLCAWSGDRGNYGYTFGSGTRLTVV.

This clone occurred a few times. The chain combines TRBV19 with TRBJ2-1; D possibly corresponds to TRBD2 (5 bases). Trimming took off 3 bases at V and 5 bases at J, with 14 bases between the two ends. CDR1 is LNHDA, CDR2 SQIVND, per germline (reference sequence). The CDR3 is made up of 15 amino acids. The CDR3 DNA follows: TGTGCCAGTAGTATCGAGGGTTTCTCGGACAATGAGCAGTTCTTC. Protein sequence: CASSIEGFSDNEQFF. The variable domain in full, completed from reference TRBV19 and TRBJ2-1, reads DGGITQSPKYLFRKEGQNVTLSCEQNLNHDAMYWYRQDPGQGLRLIYYSQIVNDFQKGDIAEGYSVSREKKESFPLTVTSAQKNPTAFYLCASSIEGFSDNEQFFGPGTRLTVL.

This clone was seen a handful of times. This chain connects TRBV29-1 to TRBJ1-2; no clear D gene. There are 15 residues in the CDR3. From germline, CDR1 is SQVTM and CDR2 ANQGSEA. The V gene lost 3 bases and the J gene lost 5 bases, with 19 bases spanning the gap. CDR3 DNA: TGCAGCGTTGATGGACCGACCGCGAGGGTTTATGGCTACACCTTC. Translating gives CSVDGPTARVYGYTF.

Here the CDR3 DNA reads TGTGCCAGCTCACCGGGACAGGGTTTACAGCCCCAGCATTTT. This gives the protein CASSPGQGLQPQHF. The chain links TRBV18 to TRBJ1-5; 9 bases map to TRBD1. Trimming at V came to 3 bases and at J to 7 bases, leaving 4 bases not matched to a gene. The CDR3 runs to 14 residues. The V gene's germline CDR1 is KGHSH and CDR2 LQKENI.

The V gene is TRBV5-4, the J gene TRBJ1-2; D gene unclear. V was cut by 4 bases and J by 0 bases, with 19 bases left in between. The CDR3 totals 17 residues. Germline-derived CDR1 and CDR2 are SGHNT and YYREEE (reference sequence). Written as DNA, the CDR3 is TGTGCCAGCAGCGAAAAAGTTGTGGCAGGAACTAACTATGGCTACACCTTC. Protein product: CASSEKVVAGTNYGYTF. Together with reference TRBV5-4 and TRBJ1-2, the CDR3 gives the full variable domain: ETGVTQSPTHLIKTRGQQVTLRCSSQSGHNTVSWYQQALGQGPQFIFQYYREEENGRGNFPPRFSGLQFPNYSSELNVNALELDDSALYLCASSEKVVAGTNYGYTFGSGTRLTVV.

This clone was picked up a small number of times. V gene TRBV27 combines with J gene TRBJ1-1; possible D gene TRBD1, 5 bases. Deletions cut 7 bases from V and 7 bases from J, with 19 bases between. Per the germline V gene, CDR1 is MNHEY and CDR2 is SMNVEV (reference sequence). The CDR3 length is 14 residues. CDR3 amino acids: CASILRPGRGEAFF. CDR3 DNA sequence: TGTGCCAGCATCCTACGGCCGGGGCGGGGTGAAGCTTTCTTT.